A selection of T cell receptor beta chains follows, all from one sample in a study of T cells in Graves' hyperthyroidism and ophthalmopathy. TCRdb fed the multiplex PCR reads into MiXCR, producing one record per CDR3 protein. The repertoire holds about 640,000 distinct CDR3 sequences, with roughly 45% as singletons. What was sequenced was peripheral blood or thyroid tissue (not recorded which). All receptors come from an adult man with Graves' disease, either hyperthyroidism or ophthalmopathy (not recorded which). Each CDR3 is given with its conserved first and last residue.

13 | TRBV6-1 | CAISQGAFYEQYF
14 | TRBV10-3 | CAISGGQGNSPLHF
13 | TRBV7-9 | CASSLIQDTEAFF
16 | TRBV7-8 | CASSQDSPTGRYGYTF
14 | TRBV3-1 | CASSHAGGNSPLHF
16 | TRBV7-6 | CASSRTPSEGSYEQYF
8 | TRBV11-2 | CASSGTGW
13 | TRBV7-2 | CASSLTKTGKLFF
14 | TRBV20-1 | CSAVQGGGSYEQYF
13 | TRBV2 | CASISTDSYEQYF
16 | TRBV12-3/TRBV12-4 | CASSRSGGDDNYGYTF
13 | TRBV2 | CASTSDREETQYF
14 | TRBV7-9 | CAWSGGQQLYGYTF
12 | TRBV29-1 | CSREDRADGYTF
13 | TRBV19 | CASSGLADYEQYF
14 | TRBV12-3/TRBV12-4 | CASSFSGQGHGYTF
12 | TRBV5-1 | CASSLGARGYTF